This is a list of T cell receptor beta chains from one sample in a study of patients and donors after allogeneic stem cell transplantation. TCRdb processed the RT-PCR reads anew with MiXCR; each CDR3 protein has one entry. The table lists about a million distinct CDR3 sequences, about a sixth of them singletons, with about 6% in the top ten. The sequenced sample consisted of blood, either unsorted or a sorted T cell fraction (not recorded which). The receptors were sampled from a human donor who was either an allogeneic HSCT recipient or a stem cell or donor lymphocyte infusion donor (not recorded which). It is not recorded whose cells these are; they may come from a transplant donor. The CDR3 runs from the conserved cysteine through the conserved F or W.

J gene,V gene,CDR3 protein
TRBJ1-6,TRBV20-1,CSAEGGLDNSPLHF
TRBJ2-1,TRBV5-1,CASSLGGSPDNEQFF
TRBJ2-3,TRBV24-1,CATSGPGTSTDTQYF
TRBJ2-7,TRBV4-3,CASSQEGVTYEQYF
TRBJ2-3,TRBV21-1,CASSKAWQYADTQYF
TRBJ1-5,TRBV12-3/TRBV12-4,CASSLMSLGSNQPQHF
TRBJ1-5,TRBV12-3/TRBV12-4,CASMRGGGVNQPQHF
TRBJ2-7,TRBV12-3/TRBV12-4,CASSRTWGRTDEQYF
TRBJ1-2,TRBV15,CATSRVLNYGYTF
TRBJ1-5,TRBV3-1,CASSRGPDAQHF
TRBJ1-2,TRBV6-1,CASSEAGDSGYTF
TRBJ2-3,TRBV12-3/TRBV12-4,CASSPDRDRGADTQYF
TRBJ2-1,TRBV18,CASSHPSGSLDEQFF
TRBJ2-7,TRBV12-3/TRBV12-4,CASSPLPGTSGNGYEQYF
TRBJ2-2,TRBV24-1,CATSQDRSNTGELFF
TRBJ2-7,TRBV6-5,CASSYGTVASYEQYF
TRBJ2-6,TRBV7-9,CASSLDEFSGANVLTF
TRBJ2-2,TRBV2,CASSEAGNTGELFF
TRBJ2-1,TRBV10-3,CAISDTARKQFF
TRBJ2-6,TRBV20-1,CSARDRGSGANVLTF
TRBJ2-3,TRBV6-5,CASSSLSGRDTQYF
TRBJ2-1,TRBV20-1,CSAREPREGVDEQFF
TRBJ2-1,TRBV30,CAWIDSPRDEQFF
TRBJ2-7,TRBV7-9,CASSHRTSGHYEQYF
TRBJ2-1,TRBV10-3,CAISELQGAVNEQFF
TRBJ1-6,TRBV7-2,CASSLGGADNSPLHF
TRBJ2-1,TRBV3-1,CASSGGTSGGNEQFF
TRBJ2-3,TRBV12-3/TRBV12-4,CASSPFGRGTYF
TRBJ2-3,TRBV11-2,CASSSGEGTDTQYF
TRBJ2-2,TRBV12-5,CASGKGTGENTGELFF
TRBJ2-5,TRBV5-1,CASSFIAETQYF
TRBJ2-7,TRBV14,CASSRTQGREQYF
TRBJ2-3,TRBV10-3,CAISGRGGGYTDTQYF
TRBJ2-7,TRBV12-3/TRBV12-4,CASTLHYYEQYF
TRBJ1-2,TRBV30,CAWRRGNYGYTF
TRBJ1-1,TRBV7-2,CASSLFGTGIGNTEAFF
TRBJ2-7,TRBV2,CASSDPGLYEQYF
TRBJ2-5,TRBV24-1,CATSDADSYQETQYF
TRBJ2-3,TRBV5-1,CASSSLGTSTDTQYF
TRBJ1-2,TRBV5-1,CASSEDRSGYGYTF
TRBJ2-3,TRBV20-1,CSARITGGTDTQYF
TRBJ2-3,TRBV14,CASSQDGGDTQYF
TRBJ1-1,TRBV3-1,CASSVGASTEAFF
TRBJ1-2,TRBV11-2,CASSLAGVGRDGYTF
TRBJ1-2,TRBV27,CASSQITTGGYGYTF
TRBJ1-2,TRBV20-1,CSATTGTYYGYTF